This TCR beta chain was captured in a study of shared T cell receptors in the human thymus. Some clones are missing from TCRdb's copy, which holds only in-frame ones; the method was immunoSEQ multiplex PCR. The sample yields 640,000 or so clones, around 87% seen once. CDR1 is SQVTM and CDR2 is ANQGSEA in the germline V gene. The CDR3 is 12 amino acids. Between the trimmed V and J ends, which lost 4 bases and 3 bases, there was a span of 9 bases. These data also formed part of another study, on human thymus T cells. That publication notes: Thymus tissue for the work was resected from patients undergoing corrective heart surgery. Thymic repertoires overlap heavily among unrelated individuals, related research has reported.

The sequenced material came from thymocytes. The origin of this receptor is a boy under three years old with a congenital heart defect. This sequence joins TRBV29-1 and TRBJ1-2; D is unresolved. The CDR3 protein is CSVGGKYYGYTF. The CDR3, as DNA: TGCAGCGTTGGAGGGAAGTACTATGGCTACACCTTC.